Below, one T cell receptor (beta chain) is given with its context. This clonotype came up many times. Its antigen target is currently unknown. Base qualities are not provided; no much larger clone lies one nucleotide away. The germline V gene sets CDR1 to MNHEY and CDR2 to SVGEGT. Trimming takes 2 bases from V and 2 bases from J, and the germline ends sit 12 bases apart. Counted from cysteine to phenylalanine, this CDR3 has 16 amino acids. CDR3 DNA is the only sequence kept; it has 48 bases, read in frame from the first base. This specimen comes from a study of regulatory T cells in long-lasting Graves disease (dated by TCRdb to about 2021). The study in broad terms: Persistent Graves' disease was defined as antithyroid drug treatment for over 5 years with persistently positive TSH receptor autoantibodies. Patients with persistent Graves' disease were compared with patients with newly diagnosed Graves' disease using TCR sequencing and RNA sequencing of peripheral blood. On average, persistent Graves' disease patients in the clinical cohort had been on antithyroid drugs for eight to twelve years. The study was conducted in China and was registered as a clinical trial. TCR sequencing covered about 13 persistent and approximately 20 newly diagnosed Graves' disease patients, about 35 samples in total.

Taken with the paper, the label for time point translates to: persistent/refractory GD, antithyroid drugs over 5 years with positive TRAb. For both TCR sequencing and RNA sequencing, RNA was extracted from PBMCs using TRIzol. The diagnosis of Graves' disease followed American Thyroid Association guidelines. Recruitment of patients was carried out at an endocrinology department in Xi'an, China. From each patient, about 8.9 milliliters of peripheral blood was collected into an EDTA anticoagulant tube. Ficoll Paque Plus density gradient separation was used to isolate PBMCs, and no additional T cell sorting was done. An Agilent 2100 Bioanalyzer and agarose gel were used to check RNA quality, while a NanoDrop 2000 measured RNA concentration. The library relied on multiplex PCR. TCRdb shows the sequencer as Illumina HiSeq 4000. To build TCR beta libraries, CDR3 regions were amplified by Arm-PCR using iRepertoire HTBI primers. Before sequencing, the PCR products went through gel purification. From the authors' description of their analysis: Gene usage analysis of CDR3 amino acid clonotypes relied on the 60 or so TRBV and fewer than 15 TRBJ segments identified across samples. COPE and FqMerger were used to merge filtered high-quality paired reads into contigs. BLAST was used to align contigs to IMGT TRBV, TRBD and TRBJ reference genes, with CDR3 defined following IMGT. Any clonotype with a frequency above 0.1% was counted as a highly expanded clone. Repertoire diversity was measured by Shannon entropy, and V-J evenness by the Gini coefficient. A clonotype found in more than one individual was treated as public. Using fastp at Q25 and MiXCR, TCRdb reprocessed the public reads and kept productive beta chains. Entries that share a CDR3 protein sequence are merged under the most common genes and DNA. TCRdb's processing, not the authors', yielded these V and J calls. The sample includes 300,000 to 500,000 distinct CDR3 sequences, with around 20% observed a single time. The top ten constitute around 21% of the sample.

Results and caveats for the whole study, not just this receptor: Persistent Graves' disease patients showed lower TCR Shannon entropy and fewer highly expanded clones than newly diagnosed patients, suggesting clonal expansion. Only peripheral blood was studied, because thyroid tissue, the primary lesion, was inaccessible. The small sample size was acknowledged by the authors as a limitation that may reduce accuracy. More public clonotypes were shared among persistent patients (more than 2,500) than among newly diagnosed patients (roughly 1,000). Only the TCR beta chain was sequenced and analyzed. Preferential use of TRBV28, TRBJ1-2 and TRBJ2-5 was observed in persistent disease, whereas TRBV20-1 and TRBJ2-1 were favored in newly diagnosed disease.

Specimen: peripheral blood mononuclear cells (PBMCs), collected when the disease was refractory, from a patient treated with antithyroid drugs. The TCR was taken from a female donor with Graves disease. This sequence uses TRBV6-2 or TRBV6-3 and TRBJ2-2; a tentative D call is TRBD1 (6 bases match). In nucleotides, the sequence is TGTGCCAGCAGTTACATGGGACATCGTAACACCGGGGAGCTGTTTTTT. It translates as CASSYMGHRNTGELFF.